Each of the 2 T cell receptor beta chains below was sequenced from the same sample in a study of chronic HIV infection and antiretroviral therapy. One entry per CDR3 protein, called by TCRdb with MiXCR from the 5' RACE reads. Of some 43,000 distinct CDR3 sequences in the sample, 15% to 20% were seen once. Sequences were obtained from peripheral blood. Receptor source: an adult who had HIV and had not received antiretroviral therapy, or was an uninfected healthy control (not recorded which).

The rearrangement joins TRBV20-1 to TRBJ2-1; TRBD1 matches 8 bases. In germline, CDR1 is DFQATT, CDR2 SNEGSKA (reference sequence). There are 13 residues in the CDR3. V dropped 6 bases and J dropped 7; count of bases not matched to a gene: 8. The CDR3 here is CSAPGQETNEQFF. CDR3 coding DNA: TGCAGTGCCCCGGGACAGGAGACTAATGAGCAGTTCTTC.

This clonotype has just a few counts. This chain links TRBV4-1 with TRBJ1-1, with 7 bases aligning to TRBD1. This CDR3 spans 19 amino acids. V lost 6 bases to trimming and J lost 7 bases; unmatched junction nucleotides: 26. In germline, CDR1 is MGHRA, CDR2 YSYEKL. The CDR3 region has the DNA TGCGCCAGCAGACCAGGGGGGAGTAGAGAACATTTATTGCGCTTTGAAGCTTTCTTT. It is translated as CASRPGGSREHLLRFEAFF.